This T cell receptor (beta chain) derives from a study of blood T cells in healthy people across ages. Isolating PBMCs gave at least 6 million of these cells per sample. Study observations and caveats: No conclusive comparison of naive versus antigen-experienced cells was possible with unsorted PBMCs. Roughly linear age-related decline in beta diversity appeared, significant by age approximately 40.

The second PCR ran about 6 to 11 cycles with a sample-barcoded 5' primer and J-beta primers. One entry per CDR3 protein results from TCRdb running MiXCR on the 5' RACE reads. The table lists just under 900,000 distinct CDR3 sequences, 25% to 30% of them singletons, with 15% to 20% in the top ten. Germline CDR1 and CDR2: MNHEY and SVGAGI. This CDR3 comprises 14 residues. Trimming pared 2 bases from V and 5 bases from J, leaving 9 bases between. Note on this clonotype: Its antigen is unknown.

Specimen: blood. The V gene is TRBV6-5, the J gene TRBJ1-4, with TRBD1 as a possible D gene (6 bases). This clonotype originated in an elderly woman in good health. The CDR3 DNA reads TGTGCCAGCAGTTACGGGACAAGAAATGAAAAACTGTTTTTT. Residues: CASSYGTRNEKLFF.